These T cell receptor beta chains were read from a single sample in a study of response to subunit inactivated influenza vaccine. TCRdb used MiXCR to reprocess the RT-PCR reads, holding one entry per CDR3 protein. The table includes 530,000 or so distinct CDR3 sequences, around 25% detected once. The sample here was CD4+ T cells sorted from PBMCs, taken 5 to 6 days after vaccination. The receptors stem from a man between 50 and 59 years old who received an inactivated influenza vaccine. The CDR3 runs from the conserved cysteine through the conserved F or W. Size tells how often a clone was seen (once, few, many) or the class of an expanded clone, and some rows leave it out.

clone size,CDR3 length,V gene,J gene,CDR3 protein
-,14,TRBV28,TRBJ1-2,CASSLGGGREGYTF
-,16,TRBV7-9,TRBJ2-3,CASRGTSGSWTDTQYF
once,13,TRBV12-3/TRBV12-4,TRBJ2-7,CASSLDSPNEQYF
few,15,TRBV27,TRBJ1-5,CASSSVDRDNQPQHF
few,15,TRBV20-1,TRBJ1-6,CSARHRDRGNSPLHF
-,14,TRBV2,TRBJ2-2,CASREEYLTGELFF
-,14,TRBV12-3/TRBV12-4,TRBJ2-5,CASSLVGEVETQYF
few,14,TRBV28,TRBJ2-7,CASSRYRGGSEQYF
-,17,TRBV9,TRBJ2-3,CASSTRTSGSRTDTQYF
-,14,TRBV5-1,TRBJ2-5,CASSFWGTKETQYF
many,14,TRBV7-2,TRBJ2-3,CASSLDIHTDTQYF
few,17,TRBV12-3/TRBV12-4,TRBJ2-3,CASSFASGREGIDTQYF
-,12,TRBV30,TRBJ2-3,CAWSVRADTQYF
-,11,TRBV29-1,TRBJ2-1,CSVDGVGEQFF
once,15,TRBV27,TRBJ2-7,CASGLTSGRGYEQYF
few,13,TRBV29-1,TRBJ2-3,CSGVAESTDTQYF
few,16,TRBV7-2,TRBJ2-3,CASSVGTRRDTDTQYF
-,16,TRBV20-1,TRBJ2-3,CSARGLAGGSADTQYF
-,13,TRBV3-1,TRBJ2-1,CASSQVAYNEQFF
-,16,TRBV7-2,TRBJ2-2,CASSQGQGADTGELFF
-,15,TRBV7-3,TRBJ2-3,CASSLGGPNTDTQYF
-,15,TRBV7-2,TRBJ2-3,CASSFSRGHTDTQYF
many,13,TRBV12-3/TRBV12-4,TRBJ2-2,CASSLEGTGELFF
-,16,TRBV18,TRBJ1-4,CASSPRPRPTNEKLFF
few,12,TRBV10-3,TRBJ2-5,CAISEPQETQYF
-,13,TRBV19,TRBJ2-1,CASNLGGYNEQFF
many,14,TRBV5-1,TRBJ2-5,CASSLGGTVETQYF
-,11,TRBV7-9,TRBJ2-1,CASSPGQGQFF
-,14,TRBV7-9,TRBJ2-3,CASSSLAGGDTQYF
-,16,TRBV4-3,TRBJ2-7,CASSPDRDALSYEQYF
-,17,TRBV7-2,TRBJ2-6,CASSFRGYYSGANVLTF
-,12,TRBV20-1,TRBJ1-1,CSARGGGTEAFF
-,17,TRBV7-2,TRBJ2-3,CASSLVWTGFGGDTQYF
few,13,TRBV12-3/TRBV12-4,TRBJ2-1,CASTRVGVNEQFF
-,17,TRBV7-8,TRBJ2-1,CASSLFTGTSGYNEQFF
few,14,TRBV5-1,TRBJ2-2,CASSPDGYTGELFF
-,15,TRBV2,TRBJ1-4,CASRPGTGANEKLFF
-,16,TRBV3-1,TRBJ1-2,CASSQDAREPLHGYTF
few,15,TRBV12-3/TRBV12-4,TRBJ1-5,CASSLSQGGGQPQHF
-,16,TRBV20-1,TRBJ2-5,CSAREGTSVRRETQYF
-,13,TRBV6-1,TRBJ2-5,CASNPRQGETQYF
many,12,TRBV29-1,TRBJ1-2,CSVAWGAKGYTF
many,14,TRBV20-1,TRBJ1-6,CSAGRGNSYSPLHF
-,13,TRBV11-2,TRBJ1-6,CASSFGAASPLHF
-,16,TRBV5-1,TRBJ2-3,CASSLKPSGGTDTQYF
-,14,TRBV7-8,TRBJ1-1,CASSLGGMLTEAFF
few,14,TRBV20-1,TRBJ2-1,CSAYKGTELNEQFF
-,15,TRBV7-2,TRBJ1-2,CASSLAVGDNYGYTF
-,16,TRBV4-3,TRBJ2-1,CASSRVGAGGSNEQFF
-,16,TRBV7-8,TRBJ1-2,CSSSLESVRGEGGYTF
few,14,TRBV4-1,TRBJ2-7,CASSQDSVDNEQYF
-,13,TRBV20-1,TRBJ1-5,CSVPWGGNQPQHF
-,16,TRBV20-1,TRBJ2-3,CSAKDRGRDWRDTQYF
-,14,TRBV18,TRBJ2-7,CASSSGAGVYEQYF
-,15,TRBV7-9,TRBJ2-2,CASSLGTSDPGELFF